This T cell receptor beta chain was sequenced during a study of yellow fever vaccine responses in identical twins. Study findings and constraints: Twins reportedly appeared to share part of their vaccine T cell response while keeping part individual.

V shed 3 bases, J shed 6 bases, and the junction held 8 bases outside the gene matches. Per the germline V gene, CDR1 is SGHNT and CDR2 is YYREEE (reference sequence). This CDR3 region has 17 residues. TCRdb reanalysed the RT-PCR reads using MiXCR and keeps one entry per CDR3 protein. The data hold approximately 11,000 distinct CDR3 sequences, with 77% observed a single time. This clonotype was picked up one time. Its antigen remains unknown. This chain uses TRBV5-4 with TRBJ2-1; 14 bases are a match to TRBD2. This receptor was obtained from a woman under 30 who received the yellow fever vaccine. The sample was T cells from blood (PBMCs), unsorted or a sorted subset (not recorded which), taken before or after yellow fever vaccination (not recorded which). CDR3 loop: CASSWGTSGRRGNEQFF. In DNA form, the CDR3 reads TGTGCCAGCAGCTGGGGGACTAGCGGGAGAAGGGGCAATGAGCAGTTCTTC.